This T cell receptor (beta chain) was retrieved from a study of PD-1 blockade in classical Hodgkin lymphoma. Time point: cycle 4 day 1 (C4D1), after 6 weeks of nivolumab. Relapse was seen in all patients after autologous stem cell transplantation, and brentuximab vedotin exposure was variable. Purification of CD4+ T cells from thawed PBMCs was achieved by magnetic negative selection. Patients had relapsed/refractory classical Hodgkin lymphoma with complete response, partial response or progressive disease as best response. Remarks on this clone: Its antigen is undetermined.

J lost 5 bases, V lost 5 bases, and 12 bases had no gene match. The CDR3 is 17 amino acids. Per germline, CDR1 SGHVS and CDR2 FQNEAQ. The table came from immunoSEQ multiplex PCR; TCRdb's copy has only in-frame clones and leaves some out. The table has approximately 29,000 clones, approximately 79% seen once; the top ten hold approximately 0.62%. Study-level findings and limits: Relapsed/refractory patients reportedly had the lowest baseline TCR diversity, below newly diagnosed patients, who were below healthy donors. Complete responders matched newly diagnosed patients in baseline diversity. CD4+ TCR diversity climbed significantly by C4D1, unlike CD8+ TCR diversity.

The TCR was taken from a human donor with classical Hodgkin lymphoma. This chain links TRBV7-8 with TRBJ2-5, with 12 bases aligning to TRBD2. This specimen consisted of CD4+ T cells from blood, obtained before the fourth cycle of nivolumab. CDR3 protein: CASSPRLAGGPGETQYF. The CDR3 bases are TGTGCCAGCAGCCCCCGCCTAGCGGGAGGGCCGGGGGAGACCCAGTACTTC.